The 14 T cell receptor beta chains below come from one sample, sequenced in a study of blood T cell repertoires in COVID-19. The table came from immunoSEQ multiplex PCR; TCRdb's copy has only in-frame clones and leaves some out. The repertoire includes 180,000 or so clones, about 80% of them detected once, and approximately 2.6% sits in the top ten. The source material was peripheral blood. These receptors all stem from a human donor with acute or convalescent COVID-19. The donor label of this sample is uncertain.

The chain joins TRBV5-1 to TRBJ1-1, with 7 bases aligning to TRBD1. V shed 0 bases, J shed 3 bases, and the junction held 11 bases outside the gene matches. The CDR3 runs to 17 residues. The germline CDR1 and CDR2 sequences are SGHRS and YFSETQ. Written as DNA, the CDR3 is TGCGCCAGCAGCTTGGCCGCGGACAGGAGGTCGGACACTGAAGCTTTCTTT. This gives the protein CASSLAADRRSDTEAFF.

The chain combines TRBV7-9 with TRBJ2-3, with a tentative D call TRBD2 (6 bases). V lost 3 bases to trimming and J lost 0 bases, with 10 bases between them. CDR3 size: 15 residues. Per the germline V gene, CDR1 is SEHNR and CDR2 is FQNEAQ (reference sequence). CDR3 protein: CASSFSGTSTDTQYF. CDR3 DNA sequence: TGTGCCAGCAGCTTTAGCGGCACTAGCACAGATACGCAGTATTTT.

J is TRBJ1-1 and V is TRBV30; 7 bases match TRBD1. CDR3 size: 11 residues. CDR1 is GTSNPN, CDR2 SVGIG, per germline (reference sequence). The junction had 3 bases not matched to a gene; V was cut back by 4 bases and J by 7 bases. CDR3 bases: TGTGCCTGGACAGGGGGGATTGAAGCTTTCTTT. It codes for CAWTGGIEAFF.

The V and J genes are TRBV29-1 and TRBJ2-7; 9 bases line up with TRBD1. Unmatched junction bases numbered 6, after V lost 6 bases and J lost 3 bases. This CDR3 is built from 13 residues. The germline V gene has CDR1 SQVTM and CDR2 ANQGSEA. The CDR3 spells CSVAGTGFYEQYF. The CDR3 DNA follows: TGCAGCGTCGCCGGGACAGGGTTCTACGAGCAGTACTTC.

This clone appeared once. CDR3 DNA: TGTGCCAGCAGCCAACGGGGGGCGGGAGAGACCCAGTACTTC. Translated: CASSQRGAGETQYF. This rearrangement joins TRBV11-1 to TRBJ2-5; maybe TRBD2 (7 bases). The CDR3 loop spans 14 amino acids. The V gene's germline CDR1 is SGHAT and CDR2 FQDESV (reference sequence). V lost 5 bases to trimming and J lost 4 bases, with 14 bases between them.

The chain recombines TRBV2 with TRBJ2-1, with 11 positions matching TRBD2. The CDR3 runs 15 residues. CDR1 SNHLY and CDR2 FYNNEI come from the germline V gene. V shed 6 bases, J shed 8 bases, and the junction held 9 bases outside the gene matches. As DNA, the CDR3 is TGTGCCAGCAGGCTAACTAGCGGGAGATGGGATGAGCAGTTCTTC. Residues: CASRLTSGRWDEQFF.

The chain is built from TRBV3-1 (or the pseudogene TRBV3-2) and TRBJ2-7; D uncertain. With 1 base removed from V and 6 bases from J, the gap between germline ends came to 10 bases. CDR3 size: 13 residues. Per germline, CDR1 LGHDT and CDR2 YNNKEL (reference sequence). The CDR3 region is CASSQGDRFEQYF. CDR3 nucleotides: TGTGCCAGCAGCCAAGGAGATCGGTTCGAGCAGTACTTC.

CDR3 coding DNA: TGCGCCAGCAGCTTGGGACAGGGGTACTACAATGAGCAGTTCTTC. This gives the protein CASSLGQGYYNEQFF. This chain connects TRBV5-1 to TRBJ2-1; 8 bases agree with TRBD1. Trimming took 0 bases from V and 3 from J; bases not matched to a gene: 2. CDR1 and CDR2 from the germline V gene are SGHRS and YFSETQ. The CDR3 is 15 residues long.

In nucleotides, the CDR3 is TGTGCCAGTAGTATTGGGCCAGCTAAAAATCAGCCCCAGCATTTT. Translated: CASSIGPAKNQPQHF. The rearrangement joins TRBV19 to TRBJ1-5, with D unresolved. Germline CDR1 LNHDA, CDR2 SQIVND (reference sequence). The CDR3 has 15 residues. Trimming shortened V by 3 bases and J by 4 bases, and 13 bases separated the two germline ends.

This chain connects TRBV11-2 to TRBJ1-2; D not resolved. Germline values: CDR1 SGHAT, CDR2 FQNNGV. Trimming shortened V by 5 bases and J by 1 base, and 8 bases separated the two germline ends. This CDR3 has 13 residues. CDR3 residues: CASSLGLNYGYTF. CDR3 bases: TGTGCCAGCAGCCTAGGGCTTAACTATGGCTACACCTTC.

The gene calls are TRBV5-6 and TRBJ1-5, with D unclear. The CDR3 is 13 residues long. V was shortened by 4 bases and J by 3 bases, with 8 bases between the two germline ends. Germline assignment: CDR1 SGHDT and CDR2 YYEEEE. The DNA for the CDR3 is TGTGCCAGCAGCGAGGGCTTCAATCAGCCCCAGCATTTT. Protein product: CASSEGFNQPQHF.

The chain is built from TRBV5-1 and TRBJ1-2; 8 nucleotides line up with TRBD1. V lost 2 bases and J lost 6; bases outside the gene matches: 9. This CDR3 is 15 amino acids long. The V gene's germline CDR1 is SGHRS and CDR2 YFSETQ. The chain's CDR3 is CASSFSQGDLDGYTF. The CDR3 coding sequence is TGCGCCAGCAGCTTCTCACAGGGGGATTTGGATGGCTACACCTTC.

The V and J genes are TRBV11-2 and TRBJ2-1, with 8 bases that match TRBD2. After removal of 4 bases from V and 7 bases from J, the junction contained 15 bases not matched to a gene. From germline, CDR1 is SGHAT and CDR2 FQNNGV. The CDR3 extends over 17 amino acids. The CDR3 reads CASSSLGGRTSKNEQFF. For the CDR3, the DNA is TGTGCCAGCAGCTCACTGGGGGGGCGGACTAGCAAAAATGAGCAGTTCTTC.

This clone came up a few times. The chain employs TRBV5-1 and TRBJ2-7, with TRBD2 matching over 7 bases. Germline lookup yields CDR1 SGHRS and CDR2 YFSETQ. V shed 2 bases, J shed 3 bases, and the junction held 2 bases outside the gene matches. The CDR3 is 13 residues long. Written as DNA, the CDR3 is TGCGCCAGCAGCTTAAGCGGGATCTACGAGCAGTACTTC. This codes for CASSLSGIYEQYF.